This is a list of T cell receptor beta chains from one sample in a study of graft-versus-host responses after intestinal transplantation. The table came from immunoSEQ multiplex PCR; TCRdb's copy has only in-frame clones and leaves some out. The table shows 20,000 to 25,000 clones, with around 43% occurring only once. The sample in question was alloreactive CD8+ T cells from a mixed lymphocyte reaction culture, obtained before transplantation. All receptors come from a human patient who was an organ donor for intestinal transplantation. Both conserved end residues are part of each CDR3. The order of the fields is D gene, J gene, CDR3 length, clone size, V gene, CDR3 DNA, CDR3 protein. The D gene is left open where the match is weak. The size of a clone is reported for some rows only, either as once, few or many, or as a class for expanded clones.

TRBD2 | TRBJ2-1 | 15 | NA | TRBV4-1 | TGCGCCAGCAGCCAATGGGGACTAGCGGACAATGAGCAGTTCTTC | CASSQWGLADNEQFF
NA | TRBJ2-5 | 13 | few | TRBV4-2 | TGTGCCAGCAGCCAAGATTCGGGAACTCCCCAGTACTTC | CASSQDSGTPQYF
NA | TRBJ1-5 | 12 | few | TRBV19 | TGTGCCAGTAGTATAGAGTATCAGCCCCAGCATTTT | CASSIEYQPQHF
TRBD2 | TRBJ2-7 | 15 | NA | TRBV11-2 | TGTGCCAGCAGCTTTAGACTAGCGGGAGACAACGAGCAGTACTTC | CASSFRLAGDNEQYF
TRBD1 | TRBJ1-5 | 16 | few | TRBV7-2 | TGTGCCAGCAGGACCCCCGGGACAGGGGGAGGTCAGCCCCAGCATTTT | CASRTPGTGGGQPQHF
NA | TRBJ2-7 | 12 | few | TRBV5-6 | TGTGCCAGCAGCCACGGCACGTACGAGCAGTACTTC | CASSHGTYEQYF
NA | TRBJ2-5 | 15 | NA | TRBV16 | TGTGCCAGCAGCCCAGGTGGTGGGACCCAAGAGACCCAGTACTTC | CASSPGGGTQETQYF
NA | TRBJ2-1 | 11 | NA | TRBV30 | TGTGCCTGGCGAATCTTGAATGAGCAGTTCTTC | CAWRILNEQFF
NA | TRBJ1-2 | 13 | NA | TRBV11-2 | TGTGCCAGCAGCTTATTCTACAACTATGGCTACACCTTC | CASSLFYNYGYTF
NA | TRBJ1-2 | 13 | NA | TRBV18 | TGTGCCAGCTCACCGGCGGAGAACTATGGCTACACCTTC | CASSPAENYGYTF
NA | TRBJ2-5 | 15 | NA | TRBV28 | TGTGCCAGCAGTTTAAAGGGCGATCTGGGCGAGACCCAGTACTTC | CASSLKGDLGETQYF
NA | TRBJ2-7 | 15 | NA | TRBV30 | TGTGCCTGGAGCAGGCCTGGTGACACTATCTACGAGCAGTACTTC | CAWSRPGDTIYEQYF
NA | TRBJ2-3 | 14 | NA | TRBV9 | TGTGCCAGCAGCCTAGCGTTCTACACAGATACGCAGTATTTT | CASSLAFYTDTQYF
NA | TRBJ1-1 | 13 | few | TRBV7-3 | TGTGCCAGCAGCTTAACGGGACACACTGAAGCTTTCTTT | CASSLTGHTEAFF
NA | TRBJ1-2 | 15 | NA | TRBV19 | TGTGCCAGACCAAAAAAAAAGAGGACAGCCGATGGCTACACCTTC | CARPKKKRTADGYTF
NA | TRBJ2-3 | 13 | NA | TRBV1 | TGCACCAGACCGGGACACGACACAGATACGCAGTATTTT | CTRPGHDTDTQYF
NA | TRBJ2-7 | 13 | NA | TRBV7-6 | TGTGCCAGCAGCAAGGGTTGGGCGTACGAGCAGTACTTC | CASSKGWAYEQYF
NA | TRBJ1-5 | 13 | NA | TRBV6-5 | TGTGCCAGCAGGGAAAGAGGGTTTCAGCCCCAGCATTTT | CASRERGFQPQHF